A single sample is the source of the 13 T cell receptor beta chains below, sequenced in a study of T cell repertoires in ileal Crohn's disease. Assay: immunoSEQ multiplex PCR; the TCRdb copy retains only in-frame clones and omits some. This sample has approximately 17,000 clones, with around 90% found just once. Material: ileal tissue. Receptor source: an adult with Crohn's disease.

This clone was detected only once. Other DNA sequences within the sample encode an identical CDR3. The chain joins TRBV19 to TRBJ1-5; the D gene is possibly TRBD1 (5 bases). The CDR3 is 12 amino acids. Germline assignment: CDR1 LNHDA and CDR2 SQIVND (reference sequence). V was trimmed by 5 bases and J by 4 bases, leaving 6 bases between them. The CDR3 here is CASSGGNQPQHF. CDR3 in DNA: TGTGCCAGTAGTGGGGGGAATCAGCCCCAGCATTTT.

The chain combines TRBV5-1 with TRBJ1-2, with D possibly TRBD1 on 6 matching bases. Trimming stripped 0 bases from V and 3 bases from J, with 6 bases between. Germline CDR1 reads SGHRS; CDR2 reads YFSETQ. The CDR3 is 13 amino acids. The CDR3 reads CASSLDRDYGYTF. In DNA form, the CDR3 reads TGCGCCAGCAGCTTGGACAGGGACTATGGCTACACCTTC.

V and J are TRBV30 and TRBJ2-1; D perhaps matches TRBD2 (5 bases). CDR3 length: 11 amino acids. Germline values: CDR1 GTSNPN, CDR2 SVGIG (reference sequence). Trimming stripped 2 bases from V and 10 bases from J, with 9 bases between. The CDR3 loop is CAWSWEREQFF. The CDR3 coding sequence is TGTGCCTGGAGTTGGGAGCGGGAGCAGTTCTTC.

This clone was observed a single time. V and J are TRBV19 and TRBJ1-2, with a tentative D call TRBD1 (6 bases). This CDR3 contains 13 residues. The germline CDR1 and CDR2 sequences are LNHDA and SQIVND (reference sequence). Deletions cut 3 bases from V and 4 bases from J, with 9 bases between. CDR3 protein: CASSMRQVYGYTF. The CDR3 DNA is TGTGCCAGTAGTATGAGACAGGTCTATGGCTACACCTTC.

The CDR3 spells CASSFLLGNTIYF. The CDR3, as DNA: TGTGCCAGCAGTTTCCTTCTTGGAAACACCATATATTTT. The V gene is TRBV6-5, the J gene TRBJ1-3; the D is unclear. Germline CDR1 is MNHEY and CDR2 is SVGAGI. The CDR3 totals 13 residues. V lost 4 bases and J lost 3, with 7 bases in between.

This chain uses TRBV7-6 with TRBJ2-1; tentatively, D is TRBD2 (6 bases). Trimming shortened V by 5 bases and J by 12 bases, and 32 bases separated the two germline ends. This CDR3 is 18 amino acids long. The germline V gene has CDR1 SGHVS and CDR2 FNYEAQ. CDR3 sequence reads: CASSQRQLAGTLYTRQFF. CDR3 nucleotide sequence: TGTGCCAGCAGCCAGCGGCAGCTGGCGGGAACCCTATACACCAGGCAGTTCTTC.

The chain links TRBV30 to TRBJ1-2, with D unresolved. Per germline, CDR1 GTSNPN and CDR2 SVGIG (reference sequence). Trimming removed 5 bases at V and 0 bases at J, with 10 bases between. The CDR3 has 13 amino acids. The CDR3 coding sequence is TGTGCCTGGCAGTACAGAGCTAACTATGGCTACACCTTC. Amino acid sequence: CAWQYRANYGYTF.

This rearrangement joins TRBV6-6 to TRBJ2-2; D is unresolved. The CDR3 consists of 12 residues. Trimming took 5 bases from V and 5 from J, leaving 6 bases between them. Germline lookup yields CDR1 MNHNY and CDR2 SVGAGI (reference sequence). CDR3 protein: CASSPKTGELFF. For the CDR3, the DNA is TGTGCCAGCAGTCCCAAAACCGGGGAGCTGTTTTTT.

V is TRBV27 and J is TRBJ2-3, with D possibly matching TRBD2 (5 bases). Germline values: CDR1 MNHEY, CDR2 SMNVEV (reference sequence). V lost 6 bases and J lost 3, with 16 bases in between. The CDR3 covers 15 residues. The chain's CDR3 is CASSQTSSPTDTQYF. Here the CDR3 DNA reads TGTGCCAGCAGCCAAACTAGTTCCCCGACAGATACGCAGTATTTT.

The chain carries TRBV6-5 and TRBJ2-7; the match to TRBD2 covers 14 bases. There are 14 residues in the CDR3. Germline V gives CDR1 MNHEY, CDR2 SVGAGI. The V and J ends lost 6 bases and 2 bases, in that order; junction bases with no gene match: 0. The CDR3 sequence is CASRGLAGAYEQYF. Here the CDR3 DNA reads TGTGCCAGCAGGGGACTAGCGGGAGCCTACGAGCAGTACTTC.

The chain carries TRBV30 and TRBJ2-1; D gene ambiguous. Trimming cost V 1 base and J 7 bases, with 17 bases left between them. Germline V CDR1 and CDR2: GTSNPN, SVGIG (reference sequence). The CDR3 sequence is 15 residues long. CDR3 sequence (DNA): TGTGCCTGGAGTGCCCGCCGGCCAAGACTTAATGAGCAGTTCTTC. This encodes CAWSARRPRLNEQFF.

V gene TRBV2 combines with J gene TRBJ1-3; 10 bases map to TRBD1. This CDR3 spans 20 amino acids. Germline CDR1 reads SNHLY; CDR2 reads FYNNEI. V was clipped by 3 bases and J by 3 bases; unmatched bases: 17. CDR3 residues: CASSEPLGLRQGARGNTIYF. The CDR3 DNA reads as TGTGCCAGCAGTGAGCCGCTCGGACTTAGACAGGGGGCGCGTGGAAACACCATATATTTT. Supplemented by reference TRBV2 and TRBJ1-3, the full variable domain reads EPEVTQTPSHQVTQMGQEVILRCVPISNHLYFYWYRQILGQKVEFLVSFYNNEISEKSEIFDDQFSVERPDGSNFTLKIRSTKLEDSAMYFCASSEPLGLRQGARGNTIYFGEGSWLTVV.

The gene calls are TRBV6-1 and TRBJ2-1, with 7 bases matching TRBD2. V lost 8 bases and J lost 7; bases outside the gene matches: 11. Germline CDR1 reads MNHNS; CDR2 reads SASEGT. The CDR3 sequence is 14 residues long. The CDR3 here is CASYRGGSSNEQFF. The CDR3 region has the DNA TGTGCCAGCTACCGAGGCGGGAGTTCAAATGAGCAGTTCTTC.